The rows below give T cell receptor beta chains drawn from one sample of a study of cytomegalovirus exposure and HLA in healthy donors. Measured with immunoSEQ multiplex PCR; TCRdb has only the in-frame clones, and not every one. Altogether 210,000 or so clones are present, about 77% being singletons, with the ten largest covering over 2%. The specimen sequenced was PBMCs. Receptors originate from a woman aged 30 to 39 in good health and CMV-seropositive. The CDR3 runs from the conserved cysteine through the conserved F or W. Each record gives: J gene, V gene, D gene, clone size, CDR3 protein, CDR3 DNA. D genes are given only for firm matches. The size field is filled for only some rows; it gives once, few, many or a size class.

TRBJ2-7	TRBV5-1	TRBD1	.	CASSWDRSSYEQYF	TGCGCCAGCAGCTGGGACAGGAGCTCCTACGAGCAGTACTTC
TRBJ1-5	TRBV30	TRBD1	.	CAFNRGGNQPQHF	TGTGCCTTCAACAGGGGAGGCAATCAGCCCCAGCATTTT
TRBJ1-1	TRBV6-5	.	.	CAGSGQEYTEAFF	TGTGCCGGCAGCGGCCAGGAATACACTGAAGCTTTCTTT
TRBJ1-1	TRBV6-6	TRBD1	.	CASSFGTANTEAFF	TGTGCCAGCAGCTTTGGGACAGCAAACACTGAAGCTTTCTTT
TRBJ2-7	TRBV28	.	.	CASSLVAGVREQYF	TGTGCCAGCAGTTTAGTGGCAGGGGTGAGGGAGCAGTACTTC
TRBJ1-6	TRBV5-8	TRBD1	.	CASSSTAGTGRSPLHF	TGTGCCAGCAGCTCTACGGCCGGGACAGGGCGCTCACCCCTCCACTTT
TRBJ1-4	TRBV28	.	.	CASSSYLPRHREQKLFF	TGTGCCAGCAGTTCGTACCTGCCCCGCCACCGGGAACAAAAACTGTTTTTT
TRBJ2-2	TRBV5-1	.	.	CASSFTGIGELFF	TGCGCCAGCAGCTTTACAGGGATCGGGGAGCTGTTTTTT
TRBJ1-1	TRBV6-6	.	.	CASRPPGGMDTEAFF	TGTGCCAGCAGACCCCCCGGGGGAATGGACACTGAAGCTTTCTTT
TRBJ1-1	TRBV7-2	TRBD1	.	CASSLIQGATEAFF	TGTGCCAGCAGCTTAATTCAGGGGGCGACTGAAGCTTTCTTT
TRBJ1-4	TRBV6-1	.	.	CASKGLSEKLFF	TGTGCCAGCAAGGGACTCTCGGAAAAACTGTTTTTT
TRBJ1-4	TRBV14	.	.	CASSQLGGPNEKLFF	TGTGCCAGCAGCCAACTCGGGGGTCCTAATGAAAAACTGTTTTTT
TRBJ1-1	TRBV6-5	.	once	CASSYLRDTEAFF	TGTGCCAGCAGTTACTTGAGAGACACTGAAGCTTTCTTT
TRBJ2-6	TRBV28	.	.	CASSLRVSGANVLTF	TGTGCCAGCAGTTTGAGGGTCTCTGGGGCCAACGTCCTGACTTTC
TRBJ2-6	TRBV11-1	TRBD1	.	CASDWDRGNSGANVLTF	TGTGCCAGCGACTGGGACAGAGGCAACTCTGGGGCCAACGTCCTGACTTTC
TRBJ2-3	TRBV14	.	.	CASSLDRLGGDTQYF	TGTGCCAGCAGCCTGGACAGGCTCGGGGGAGATACGCAGTATTTT
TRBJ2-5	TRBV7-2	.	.	CASSLSPRLTQETQYF	TGTGCCAGCAGCTTATCCCCCAGACTTACACAAGAGACCCAGTACTTC
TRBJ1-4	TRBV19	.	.	CASSNRVVREKLFF	TGTGCCAGTAGTAACCGGGTAGTGAGAGAAAAACTGTTTTTT
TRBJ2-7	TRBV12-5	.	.	CASGLVGTRRRGEQYF	TGTGCTAGTGGTTTGGTCGGTACTAGAAGGCGAGGCGAGCAGTACTTC
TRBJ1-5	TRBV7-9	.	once	CSSSSEGGQPQHF	TGTTCCAGCAGCTCGGAAGGGGGTCAGCCCCAGCATTTT
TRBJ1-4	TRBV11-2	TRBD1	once	CASTLDRVGEKLFF	TGTGCCAGCACCTTGGACAGGGTAGGCGAAAAACTGTTTTTT
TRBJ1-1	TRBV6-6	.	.	CASSNAGLNTEAFF	TGTGCCAGCAGTAACGCGGGCTTGAACACTGAAGCTTTCTTT
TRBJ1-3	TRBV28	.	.	CATVNRVVNTIYF	TGTGCCACCGTTAACAGGGTAGTAAACACCATATATTTT
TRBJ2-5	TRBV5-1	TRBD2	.	CASSSTSLSTLLAARETQYF	TGCGCCAGCAGCAGCACTTCCCTTTCCACCTTACTAGCGGCCCGGGAGACCCAGTACTTC
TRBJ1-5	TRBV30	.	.	CAWREQGNQPQNF	TGTGCCTGGAGGGAACAGGGAAATCAGCCCCAGAATTTT
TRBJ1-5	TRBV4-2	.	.	CASSQDPPGDSNQPQHF	TGTGCCAGCAGCCAAGATCCACCGGGGGATAGCAATCAGCCCCAGCATTTT
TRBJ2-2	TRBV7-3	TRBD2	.	CASSRSGGGTGELFF	TGTGCCAGCAGCAGAAGCGGGGGTGGCACCGGGGAGCTGTTTTTT
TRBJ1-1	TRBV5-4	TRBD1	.	CASSSWTGGRNTEAFF	TGTGCCAGCAGCTCGTGGACAGGGGGACGTAACACTGAAGCTTTCTTC
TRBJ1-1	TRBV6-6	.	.	CASRQDTLEAFF	TGTGCCAGCAGACAGGACACCCTTGAAGCTTTCTTT
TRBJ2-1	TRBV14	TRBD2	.	CASSRSGIMEFF	TGTGCCAGCAGCCGCAGCGGGATAATGGAGTTCTTC
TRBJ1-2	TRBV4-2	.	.	CASSQDRGEGRYGYTF	TGTGCCAGCAGCCAAGATCGGGGGGAGGGCCGCTATGGCTACACCTTC
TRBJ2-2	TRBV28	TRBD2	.	CASRWGTKIPGELFF	TGTGCCAGCAGATGGGGGACTAAAATACCCGGGGAGCTGTTTTTT
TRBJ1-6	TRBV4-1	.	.	CASSYSSYNSPLHF	TGCGCCAGCAGTTATAGCTCCTATAATTCACCCCTCCACTTT
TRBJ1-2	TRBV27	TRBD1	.	CASSLGPRQGPYGYTF	TGTGCCAGCAGTTTGGGTCCCCGACAGGGACCCTATGGCTACACCTTC
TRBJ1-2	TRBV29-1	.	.	CSVEAPGHNYGYTF	TGCAGCGTTGAAGCCCCGGGACATAACTATGGCTACACCTTC
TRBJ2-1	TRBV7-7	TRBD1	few	CASSRQGDEQFF	TGTGCTAGCAGCCGACAGGGAGATGAGCAGTTCTTC
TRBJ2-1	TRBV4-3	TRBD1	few	CASSQGTGNEQFF	TGCGCCAGCAGCCAAGGGACAGGGAATGAGCAGTTCTTC
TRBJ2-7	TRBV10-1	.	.	CASSESGIRRPYEQYF	TGCGCCAGCAGTGAGTCAGGTATTAGGCGGCCCTACGAGCAGTACTTC
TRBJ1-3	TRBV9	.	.	CASSVEGDPGNTIYF	TGTGCCAGCAGCGTAGAGGGGGACCCTGGAAACACCATATATTTT
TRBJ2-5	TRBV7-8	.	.	CASSSLGGTGAQYF	TGTGCCAGCAGCTCCCTCGGGGGAACCGGGGCCCAGTACTTC
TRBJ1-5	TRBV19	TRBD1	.	CASSWTGLRDSNQPQHF	TGTGCCAGTAGTTGGACAGGTCTCCGGGACAGCAATCAGCCCCAGCATTTT